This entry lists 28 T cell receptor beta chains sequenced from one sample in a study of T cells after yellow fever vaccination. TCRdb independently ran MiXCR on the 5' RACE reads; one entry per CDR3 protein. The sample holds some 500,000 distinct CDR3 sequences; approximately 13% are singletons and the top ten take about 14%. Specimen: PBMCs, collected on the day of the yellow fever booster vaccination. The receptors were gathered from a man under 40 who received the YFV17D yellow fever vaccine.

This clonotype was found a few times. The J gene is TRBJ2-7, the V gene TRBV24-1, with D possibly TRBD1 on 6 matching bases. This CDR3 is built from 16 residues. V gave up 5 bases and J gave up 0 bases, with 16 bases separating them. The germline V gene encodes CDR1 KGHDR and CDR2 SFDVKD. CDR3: CATSGGPERNSYEQYF. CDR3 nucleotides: TGTGCCACCAGTGGGGGGCCCGAGCGGAACTCCTACGAGCAGTACTTC.

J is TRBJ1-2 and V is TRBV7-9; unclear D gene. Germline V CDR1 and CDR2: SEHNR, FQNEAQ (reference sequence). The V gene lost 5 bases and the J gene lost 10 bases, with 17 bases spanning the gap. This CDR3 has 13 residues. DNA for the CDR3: TGTGCCAGCAGCCCCTCCGGGTTGTATCCCTACACCTTC. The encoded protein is CASSPSGLYPYTF.

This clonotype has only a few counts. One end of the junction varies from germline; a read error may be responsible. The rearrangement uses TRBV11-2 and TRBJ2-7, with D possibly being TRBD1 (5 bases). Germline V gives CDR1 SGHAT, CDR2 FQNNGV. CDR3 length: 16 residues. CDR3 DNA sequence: TGTGCCAGCAGCCTAGAACACCCAGGGATCACCTACGAGCAGTACTTC. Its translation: CASSLEHPGITYEQYF.

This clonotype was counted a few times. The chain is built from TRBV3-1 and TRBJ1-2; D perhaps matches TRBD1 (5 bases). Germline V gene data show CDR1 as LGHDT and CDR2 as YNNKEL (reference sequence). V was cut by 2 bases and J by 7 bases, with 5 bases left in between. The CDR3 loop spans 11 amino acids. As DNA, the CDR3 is TGTGCCAGCAGCCAACAGGGTGGCTACACCTTC. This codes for CASSQQGGYTF.

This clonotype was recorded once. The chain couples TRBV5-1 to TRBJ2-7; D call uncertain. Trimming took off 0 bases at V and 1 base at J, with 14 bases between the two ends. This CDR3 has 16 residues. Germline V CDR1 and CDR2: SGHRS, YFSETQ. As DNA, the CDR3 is TGCGCCAGCAGCTTGGGGGCCTCGCGGCCGTCCTACGAGCAGTACTTC. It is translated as CASSLGASRPSYEQYF.

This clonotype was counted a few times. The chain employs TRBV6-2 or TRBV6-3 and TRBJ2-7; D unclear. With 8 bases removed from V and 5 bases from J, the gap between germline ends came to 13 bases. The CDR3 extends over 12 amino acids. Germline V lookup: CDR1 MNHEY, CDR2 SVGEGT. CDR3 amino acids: CASCRWGNEQYF. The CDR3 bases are TGTGCCAGCTGCCGGTGGGGAAACGAGCAGTACTTC.

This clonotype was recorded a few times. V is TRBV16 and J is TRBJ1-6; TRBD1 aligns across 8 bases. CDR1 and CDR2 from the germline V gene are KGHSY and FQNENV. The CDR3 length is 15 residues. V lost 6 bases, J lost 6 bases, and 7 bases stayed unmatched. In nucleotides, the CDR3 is TGTGCCAGCAGTAGGACAGGGAGTCGTAATTCACCCCTCCACTTT. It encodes CASSRTGSRNSPLHF.

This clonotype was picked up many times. The CDR3: CASSPPPRLAGPTYNEQFF. In DNA, the CDR3 is TGTGCCAGCAGCCCTCCCCCTAGACTAGCGGGTCCAACCTACAATGAGCAGTTCTTC. The genes are TRBV11-2 and TRBJ2-1; TRBD2 aligns across 10 bases. Germline V gene data show CDR1 as SGHAT and CDR2 as FQNNGV. The junction had 15 bases not matched to a gene; V was cut back by 5 bases and J by 2 bases. CDR3 size: 19 residues.

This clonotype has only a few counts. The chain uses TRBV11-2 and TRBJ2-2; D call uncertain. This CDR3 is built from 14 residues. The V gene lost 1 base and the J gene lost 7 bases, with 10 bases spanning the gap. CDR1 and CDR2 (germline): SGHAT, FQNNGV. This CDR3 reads CASSLVRSHGELFF. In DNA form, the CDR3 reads TGTGCCAGCAGCTTAGTGCGTAGTCACGGGGAGCTGTTTTTT.

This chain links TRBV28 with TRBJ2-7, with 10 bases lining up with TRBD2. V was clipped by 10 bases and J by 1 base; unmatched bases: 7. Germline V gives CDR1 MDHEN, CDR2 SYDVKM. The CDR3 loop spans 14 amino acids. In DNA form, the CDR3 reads TGTGCCACCGTGGGGACTAGCGAATCCTACGAGCAGTACTTC. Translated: CATVGTSESYEQYF.

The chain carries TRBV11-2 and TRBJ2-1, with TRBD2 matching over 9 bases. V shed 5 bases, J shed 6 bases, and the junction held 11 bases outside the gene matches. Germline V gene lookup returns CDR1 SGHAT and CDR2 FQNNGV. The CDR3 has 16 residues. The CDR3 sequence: CASSALAGHYPNEQFF. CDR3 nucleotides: TGTGCCAGCAGCGCGCTAGCGGGACACTACCCCAATGAGCAGTTCTTC.

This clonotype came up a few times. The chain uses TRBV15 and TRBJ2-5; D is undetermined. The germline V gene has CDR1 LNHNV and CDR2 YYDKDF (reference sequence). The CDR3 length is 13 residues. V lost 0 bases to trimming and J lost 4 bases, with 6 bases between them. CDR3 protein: CATSRDYRETQYF. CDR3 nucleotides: TGTGCCACCAGCAGAGACTACAGAGAGACCCAGTACTTC.

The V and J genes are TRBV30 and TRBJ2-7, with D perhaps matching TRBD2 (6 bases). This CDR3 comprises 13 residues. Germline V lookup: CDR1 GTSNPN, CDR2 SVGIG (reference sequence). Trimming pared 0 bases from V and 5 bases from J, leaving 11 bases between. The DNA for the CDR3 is TGTGCCTGGAGTGTGGGGCGGGGTAACGAGCAGTACTTC. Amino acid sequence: CAWSVGRGNEQYF. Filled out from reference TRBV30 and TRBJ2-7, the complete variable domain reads SQTIHQWPATLVQPVGSPLSLECTVEGTSNPNLYWYRQAAGRGLQLLFYSVGIGQISSEVPQNLSASRPQDRQFILSSKKLLLSDSGFYLCAWSVGRGNEQYFGPGTRLTVT.

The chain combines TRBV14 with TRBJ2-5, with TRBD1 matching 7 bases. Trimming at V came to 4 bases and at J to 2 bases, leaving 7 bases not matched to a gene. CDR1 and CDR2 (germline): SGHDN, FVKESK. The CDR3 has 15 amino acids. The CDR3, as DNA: TGTGCCAGCAGCCTTTCTAGGGGGCTTCAAGAGACCCAGTACTTC. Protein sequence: CASSLSRGLQETQYF.

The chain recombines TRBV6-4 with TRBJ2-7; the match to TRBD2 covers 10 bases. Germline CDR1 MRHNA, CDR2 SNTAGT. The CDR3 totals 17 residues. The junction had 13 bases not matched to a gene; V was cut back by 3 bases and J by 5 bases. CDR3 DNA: TGTGCCAGCAGTGAGTCCCTAACTAGCGGGGCGGATCACGAGCAGTACTTC. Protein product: CASSESLTSGADHEQYF.

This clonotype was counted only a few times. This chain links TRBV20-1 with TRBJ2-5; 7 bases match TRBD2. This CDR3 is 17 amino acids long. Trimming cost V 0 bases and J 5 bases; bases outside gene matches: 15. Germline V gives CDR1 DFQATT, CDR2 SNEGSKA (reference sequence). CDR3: CSARDLEGRAGRETQYF. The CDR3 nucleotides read TGCAGTGCTAGAGATCTCGAAGGGAGGGCCGGGAGGGAGACCCAGTACTTC.

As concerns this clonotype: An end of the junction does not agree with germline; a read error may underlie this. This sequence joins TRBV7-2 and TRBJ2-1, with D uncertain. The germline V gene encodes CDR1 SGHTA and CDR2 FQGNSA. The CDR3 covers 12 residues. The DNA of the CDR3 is TGTGCCAGCAGCTTAGTATCTGGGCAACCAGTCTTC. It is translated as CASSLVSGQPVF.

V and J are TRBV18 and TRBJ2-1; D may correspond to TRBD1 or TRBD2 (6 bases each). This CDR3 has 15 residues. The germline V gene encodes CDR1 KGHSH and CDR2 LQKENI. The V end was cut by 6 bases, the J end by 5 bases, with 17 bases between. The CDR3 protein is CASSSSTRGDNEQFF. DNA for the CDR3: TGTGCCAGCTCCAGTAGCACAAGGGGGGACAATGAGCAGTTCTTC.

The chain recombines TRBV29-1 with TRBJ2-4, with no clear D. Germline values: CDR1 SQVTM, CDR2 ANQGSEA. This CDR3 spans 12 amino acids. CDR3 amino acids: CSVWQPPNIQYF. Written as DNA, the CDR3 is TGCAGTGTCTGGCAGCCTCCGAACATTCAGTACTTC.

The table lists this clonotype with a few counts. CDR3 bases: TGCAGTGCTAGAGATTACGGGAGGGCAAACACCGGGGAGCTGTTTTTT. Translating gives CSARDYGRANTGELFF. The chain links TRBV20-1 to TRBJ2-2; 8 bases align to TRBD2. Germline values: CDR1 DFQATT, CDR2 SNEGSKA (reference sequence). The trim removed 0 bases at V and 2 bases at J, leaving 5 bases unmatched. The CDR3 runs to 16 residues.

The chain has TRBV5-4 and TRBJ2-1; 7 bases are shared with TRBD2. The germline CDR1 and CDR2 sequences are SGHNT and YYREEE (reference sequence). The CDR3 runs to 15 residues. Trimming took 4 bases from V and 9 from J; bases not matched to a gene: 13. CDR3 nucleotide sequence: TGTGCCAGCAGCGGAGCTGAGCGGGGTCTAGGTGAGCAGTTCTTC. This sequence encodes CASSGAERGLGEQFF.

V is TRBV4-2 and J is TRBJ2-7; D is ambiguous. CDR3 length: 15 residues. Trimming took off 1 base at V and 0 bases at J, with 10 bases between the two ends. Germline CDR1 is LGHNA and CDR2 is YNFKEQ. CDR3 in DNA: TGTGCCAGCAGCCAAGGTAGGGCCGGCTCCTACGAGCAGTACTTC. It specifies CASSQGRAGSYEQYF.

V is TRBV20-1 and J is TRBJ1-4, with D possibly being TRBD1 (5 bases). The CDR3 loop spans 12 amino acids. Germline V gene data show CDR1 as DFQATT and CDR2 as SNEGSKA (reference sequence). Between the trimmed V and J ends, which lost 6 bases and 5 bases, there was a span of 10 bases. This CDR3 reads CSAPQGNEKLFF. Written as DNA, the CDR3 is TGCAGTGCGCCGCAGGGAAATGAAAAACTGTTTTTT.

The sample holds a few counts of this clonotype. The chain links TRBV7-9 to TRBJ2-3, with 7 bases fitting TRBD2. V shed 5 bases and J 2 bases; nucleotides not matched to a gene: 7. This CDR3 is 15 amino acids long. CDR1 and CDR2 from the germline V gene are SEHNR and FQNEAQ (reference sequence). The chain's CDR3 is CASSKKRGYTDTQYF. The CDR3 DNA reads TGTGCCAGCAGCAAGAAGCGGGGCTACACAGATACGCAGTATTTT.

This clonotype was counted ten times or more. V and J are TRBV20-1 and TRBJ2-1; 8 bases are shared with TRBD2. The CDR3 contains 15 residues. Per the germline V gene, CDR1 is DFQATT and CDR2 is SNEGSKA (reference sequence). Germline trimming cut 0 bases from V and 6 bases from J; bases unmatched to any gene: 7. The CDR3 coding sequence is TGCAGTGCTAGAGATCCGGGAGGGCATCTCAATGAGCAGTTCTTC. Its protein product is CSARDPGGHLNEQFF.

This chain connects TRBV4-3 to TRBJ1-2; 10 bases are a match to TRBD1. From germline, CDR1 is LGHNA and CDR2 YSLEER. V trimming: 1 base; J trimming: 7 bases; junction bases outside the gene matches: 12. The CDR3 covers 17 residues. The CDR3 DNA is TGCGCCAGCAGCCAAGCAGTCGCCGGGACAGGGGCCGCTGGCTACACCTTC. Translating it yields CASSQAVAGTGAAGYTF.

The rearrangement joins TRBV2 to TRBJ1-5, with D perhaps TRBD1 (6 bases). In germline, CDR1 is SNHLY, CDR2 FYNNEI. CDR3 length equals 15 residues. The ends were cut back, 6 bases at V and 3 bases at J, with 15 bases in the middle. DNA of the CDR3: TGTGCCAGCAGGGACGCAGGGGACACCAATCAGCCCCAGCATTTT. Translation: CASRDAGDTNQPQHF.

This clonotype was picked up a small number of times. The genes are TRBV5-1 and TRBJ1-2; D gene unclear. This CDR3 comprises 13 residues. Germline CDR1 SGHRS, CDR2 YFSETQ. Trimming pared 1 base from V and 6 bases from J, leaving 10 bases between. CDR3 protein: CASSLNGPDGYTF. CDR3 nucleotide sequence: TGCGCCAGCAGCTTGAACGGGCCGGATGGCTACACCTTC.